This T cell receptor (beta chain) came from a study of blood T cells in healthy people across ages. Findings and limits, study-wide: There was a strong correlation between TCR beta diversity and naive T cell percentage. The unknown donor CMV status may have confounded expanded clonotype changes.

A J-beta primer mix and a sample-barcoded 5' primer were used in a second PCR of about 7 to 12 cycles. The template-switch adaptor, which had 12 random nucleotides, put a tag on each cDNA molecule. From each sample, at least 3 million paired-end reads containing CDR3 were obtained. MiXCR, run by TCRdb on the 5' RACE reads, gives a single entry per CDR3 protein. The sample yields more than 1.4 million distinct CDR3 sequences, 35% to 45% seen once. Per the germline V gene, CDR1 is SNHLY and CDR2 is FYNNEI. There are 13 residues in the CDR3. Between the trimmed V and J ends, which lost 2 bases and 6 bases, there was a span of 10 bases. The table lists this clonotype with a few counts. Its matching antigen is unknown.

The sequenced sample consisted of blood. The sequence derives from a woman between 18 and 30 years old in good health. This chain uses TRBV2 with TRBJ1-2; a weak D match, TRBD1 (6 bases). As DNA, the CDR3 is TGTGCCAGCAGTGAAAACAGGGTGGATGGCTACACCTTC. Translating gives CASSENRVDGYTF.